Sequencing of this T cell receptor (beta chain) was carried out in a study of T cells in Graves' hyperthyroidism and ophthalmopathy (dated by TCRdb to about 2019). About the full investigation: Peripheral blood was collected at initial diagnosis, before any treatment. After sampling, hyperthyroidism patients received methimazole starting at 30 mg daily, and ophthalmopathy patients received high-dose intravenous methylprednisolone. An independent validation cohort of under 20 hyperthyroidism patients and some 15 patients who later progressed to ophthalmopathy tested prospective prediction of ophthalmopathy. To identify TCR V-J signatures that set the groups apart, the researchers used a discovery cohort of about a hundred patients, made up of 40 to 45 with Graves' ophthalmopathy and approximately 57 with stable Graves' hyperthyroidism. In addition, the study compared T-cell repertoires in thyroid tissue and in blood from several Graves' hyperthyroidism patients. The 75 to 100 discovery patients were randomly split 7:3 into training and test sets. The paper describes TCR Vbeta CDR3 sequencing of roughly 130 peripheral blood samples, made up of 43 ophthalmopathy patients, some 80 hyperthyroidism patients and roughly 17 progressor patients. Here is what the overall study found, with its caveats: A model built on a 13 V-J signature distinguished ophthalmopathy from stable hyperthyroidism, reaching roughly 88% sensitivity and around 82% specificity in cross-validation and 80%/75% in testing. No statistical method was used to set the sample size in advance, and investigators knew the group allocation. Most expanded thyroid clonotypes (frequency above 0.001) were also detected in blood, suggesting blood repertoires may reflect thyroid immune responses. In validation, the model predicted progression to ophthalmopathy with about 71% sensitivity and 72.22% specificity, a median of 6.5 months before onset.

Ophthalmopathy patients had moderately to severely active disease, Clinical Activity Score of at least 3, NOSPECS grade of at least 4, and duration under 3 months. Exclusion was applied to patients with uncontrolled infections, other autoimmune diseases, pregnancy or lactation. Clinical symptoms, serum thyroxine and TRAb, thyroid ultrasound, and orbital computed tomography formed the basis for the diagnoses. PBMCs were separated from 10 ml of fresh peripheral blood using Ficoll-Paque density gradient centrifugation. Trizol reagent was used to extract total RNA, and RNA quality was then checked on an Agilent 2100 Bioanalyzer. This clonotype came up a few times. There is no known antigen for this receptor. Base qualities are not recorded, but no much larger clone differs from it by a single base. Trimming at the junction amounts to 4 bases on V and 5 bases on J, and the germline ends lie 14 bases apart. The CDR3 runs 14 residues from the cysteine to the phenylalanine. Only the CDR3 part of the read is kept: 42 bases, read in frame from the first base. CDR1 and CDR2, per the germline V gene, are MNHNS and SASEGT.

TCR beta CDR3 regions were amplified from RNA transcripts. The first round of RT-PCR for the TCR CDR3 was performed with the HTBI primer set and the Qiagen OneStep RT-PCR kit. Libraries were constructed in a second round of multiplex PCR, after which size selection and purification were performed. The libraries were sequenced on an Illumina HiSeq2000 using paired-end 100 bp reads. The study's own analysis went as follows. SOAPnuke was used to process the raw data, removing reads that contained adapters or uncalled bases, had a mean Phred below 15, or lacked an exact match to the constant primer or identifier. COPE v1.2.5 was used to merge the high-quality paired reads, and each unique nucleotide sequence was defined as a clonotype. Clonotypes were aligned to IMGT TRBV, TRBD and TRBJ reference segments using MiTCR v1.1. Only V-J combinations with frequency above 0.0001, covering 99% to 99.2% of repertoires, were analysed. A TCS score was defined as the ratio between F50 (clonal expansion) and ExV (chaos), using BLOSUM62-based TCRdist between CDR3 peptides within each V-J. Welch's t-statistics and random forest reduced 500 to 650 V-J features to about 12, which were used in a naive Bayes classifier (R e1071). Using fastp at Q25 and MiXCR, TCRdb reprocessed the public reads and kept productive beta chains. Identical CDR3 proteins give one entry, which carries the most common genes and DNA. TCRdb, not the original authors, processed these V and J calls. The sample contains about half a million distinct CDR3 sequences, approximately 23% of them found a single time. The top ten clones comprise approximately 49% of the sample.

This receptor was taken from a woman in her seventies with Graves' ophthalmopathy. The rearranged chain carries TRBV6-1 and TRBJ2-5; tentative D gene TRBD1, with 7 bases matching. The sequenced material came from blood. The DNA sequence follows: TGTGCCAGCAGTGTCAGGGGGGCTAGGGAGACCCAGTACTTC. This yields the protein CASSVRGARETQYF.